A single sample is the source of the 14 T cell receptor beta chains below, sequenced in a study of blood T cell repertoires in COVID-19. Generated by immunoSEQ multiplex PCR, the TCRdb table keeps only in-frame clones and is missing some. The sample shows over 200,000 clones, roughly 91% of them seen only once. Specimen: peripheral blood. The receptor set was obtained from a woman aged 40 to 49 who had recovered from COVID-19.

The chain combines TRBV27 with TRBJ2-7; 16 positions match TRBD2. V shed 6 bases, J shed 0 bases, and the junction held 8 bases outside the gene matches. From germline, CDR1 is MNHEY and CDR2 SMNVEV (reference sequence). This CDR3 is built from 18 residues. The CDR3 coding sequence is TGTGCCAGCAGCCCGGGGACTAGCGGGAGGGCCGGCTCCTACGAGCAGTACGTC. It yields the protein CASSPGTSGRAGSYEQYV.

The CDR3 region has the DNA TGTGCCAGCAGCCTCAGGGGGGGCACAGATACGCAGTATTTT. It encodes CASSLRGGTDTQYF. This chain joins TRBV7-8 and TRBJ2-3; possibly TRBD1 for D (7 bases). Germline V gene sequence: CDR1 SGHVS, CDR2 FQNEAQ. This CDR3 is 14 amino acids long. V lost 5 bases, J lost 1 base, and 10 bases lay in between.

The rearrangement links TRBV5-1 to TRBJ2-3; 16 positions match TRBD2. Germline lookup yields CDR1 SGHRS and CDR2 YFSETQ. Trimming removed 4 bases from V and 6 bases from J; junction bases left unmatched: 2. The CDR3 sequence is 15 residues long. In nucleotides, the CDR3 is TGCGCCAGCAGCGCGGGACTAGCGGGAGGGGATACGCAGTATTTT. Its protein is CASSAGLAGGDTQYF. Complete variable domain (other parts from reference TRBV5-1 and TRBJ2-3): KAGVTQTPRYLIKTRGQQVTLSCSPISGHRSVSWYQQTPGQGLQFLFEYFSETQRNKGNFPGRFSGRQFSNSRSEMNVSTLELGDSALYLCASSAGLAGGDTQYFGPGTRLTVL.

The chain combines TRBV5-1 with TRBJ1-1; no definite D call. The CDR3 is 16 amino acids. V lost 0 bases and J lost 4, with 16 bases in between. Germline CDR1 and CDR2: SGHRS and YFSETQ. DNA for the CDR3: TGCGCCAGCAGCTTGGGTCGGCGGGTTGTTGGCACTGAAGCTTTCTTT. Translating gives CASSLGRRVVGTEAFF. Drawing the rest from reference TRBV5-1 and TRBJ1-1, the complete variable domain is KAGVTQTPRYLIKTRGQQVTLSCSPISGHRSVSWYQQTPGQGLQFLFEYFSETQRNKGNFPGRFSGRQFSNSRSEMNVSTLELGDSALYLCASSLGRRVVGTEAFFGQGTRLTVV.

J is TRBJ2-1 and V is TRBV6-6; 14 bases are a match to TRBD2. Germline-derived CDR1 and CDR2 are MNHNY and SVGAGI (reference sequence). V trimming: 5 bases; J trimming: 0 bases; junction bases outside the gene matches: 3. There are 17 residues in the CDR3. The CDR3 region is CASSLTSGRGSYNEQFF. In DNA form, the CDR3 reads TGTGCCAGCAGTCTGACTAGCGGGAGGGGCTCCTACAATGAGCAGTTCTTC.

A remark on this clone: Other DNA sequences in the same sample also yield this CDR3. This sequence joins TRBV7-2 and TRBJ1-1; 7 nucleotides match TRBD1. The CDR3 consists of 14 residues. The V gene end was trimmed by 1 base and the J gene end by 2 bases; junction bases not matched to a gene: 1. Germline V lookup: CDR1 SGHTA, CDR2 FQGNSA. CDR3 bases: TGTGCCAGCAGCTTAGGAGGGGGCAACACTGAAGCTTTCTTT. This codes for CASSLGGGNTEAFF. The full variable domain, in which reference TRBV7-2 and TRBJ1-1 provide the parts outside the CDR3, is GAGVSQSPSNKVTEKGKDVELRCDPISGHTALYWYRQSLGQGLEFLIYFQGNSAPDKSGLPSDRFSAERTGGSVSTLTIQRTQQEDSAVYLCASSLGGGNTEAFFGQGTRLTVV.

The rearrangement uses TRBV27 and TRBJ1-1; D is possibly TRBD1 (5 bases). CDR3 length: 15 amino acids. Trimming removed 0 bases from V and 5 bases from J, with 13 bases in between. Germline V lookup: CDR1 MNHEY, CDR2 SMNVEV (reference sequence). The CDR3 bases are TGTGCCAGCAGTTTATCGGCACCTGGGGGGACTGAAGCTTTCTTT. This gives the protein CASSLSAPGGTEAFF.

This clone showed up many times. The chain combines TRBV6-2 or TRBV6-3 with TRBJ1-2; no reliable D call. The ends were cut back, 6 bases at V and 2 bases at J, with 13 bases in the middle. This CDR3 spans 14 amino acids. The germline CDR1 and CDR2 sequences are MNHEY and SVGEGT. In nucleotides, the CDR3 is TGTGCCAGCAGCGGTCTGGCGGCGAACTATGGCTACACCTTC. Amino acid sequence: CASSGLAANYGYTF.

The chain recombines TRBV9 with TRBJ1-4; 7 bases line up with TRBD1. CDR1 and CDR2 from the germline V gene are SGDLS and YYNGEE. V lost 0 bases, J lost 4 bases, and 6 bases stayed unmatched. The CDR3 is made up of 16 amino acids. The chain's CDR3 is CASSVGGGRVNEKLFF. DNA of the CDR3: TGTGCCAGCAGCGTAGGAGGGGGCCGGGTTAATGAAAAACTGTTTTTT. Variable domain in full (rest from reference TRBV9 and TRBJ1-4): DSGVTQTPKHLITATGQRVTLRCSPRSGDLSVYWYQQSLDQGLQFLIQYYNGEERAKGNILERFSAQQFPDLHSELNLSSLELGDSALYFCASSVGGGRVNEKLFFGSGTQLSVL.

This clone was recorded only once. This chain links TRBV18 with TRBJ1-5; D may be TRBD1 (5 bases). Germline lookup yields CDR1 KGHSH and CDR2 LQKENI. Trimming cost V 5 bases and J 0 bases, with 8 bases left between them. The CDR3 extends over 14 amino acids. As DNA, the CDR3 is TGTGCCAGCTCAGGGGCCGGTAGCAATCAGCCCCAGCATTTT. The encoded protein is CASSGAGSNQPQHF.

V is TRBV4-3 and J is TRBJ2-2, with a tentative D call TRBD1 (6 bases). The CDR3 length is 15 residues. Germline-derived CDR1 and CDR2 are LGHNA and YSLEER. Trimming pared 4 bases from V and 6 bases from J, leaving 15 bases between. The CDR3: CASSRRIEGAGELFF. CDR3 DNA: TGCGCCAGCAGCCGCCGAATTGAGGGGGCCGGGGAGCTGTTTTTT.

The CDR3 DNA reads TGTGCCACCAGCCGAGGGAGGACGGCGGAGGGGTATGAAAAACTGTTTTTT. Its translation is CATSRGRTAEGYEKLFF. This chain links TRBV15 with TRBJ1-4; D possibly corresponds to TRBD1 (5 bases). The CDR3 extends over 17 amino acids. Germline V gene data show CDR1 as LNHNV and CDR2 as YYDKDF (reference sequence). Trimming removed 5 bases from V and 6 bases from J, with 22 bases in between.

The chain recombines TRBV7-3 with TRBJ2-7, with 8 bases fitting TRBD2. CDR1 and CDR2 (germline): SGHTA, FQGTGA. The CDR3 runs 16 residues. Trimming cost V 5 bases and J 6 bases; bases outside gene matches: 15. The CDR3 is CASSRRAGGQDREQYF. The CDR3 DNA reads TGTGCCAGCAGCCGCCGGGCGGGAGGCCAGGATCGCGAGCAGTACTTC.

In this sample, this clone turned up once. CDR3 residues: CASSLPGGLAGLGLFF. The CDR3 nucleotides read TGTGCCAGCAGCTTACCCGGGGGACTAGCGGGACTCGGGTTGTTCTTC. The chain is built from TRBV7-2 and TRBJ2-1; TRBD2 agrees at 13 bases. The ends lost 2 bases at V and 15 bases at J; junction bases unmatched: 13. Germline values: CDR1 SGHTA, CDR2 FQGNSA. The CDR3 is 16 residues long.